Included here is one T cell receptor (beta chain) sequence, with context. Assay: immunoSEQ multiplex PCR; the TCRdb copy retains only in-frame clones and omits some. The data show tens of thousands of clones, more than 75% seen once. The data originate from a study of PD-L1 blockade in urothelial cancer. The length of the CDR3 is 18 residues. V lost 6 bases and J lost 6; bases outside the gene matches: 20. The germline gives CDR1 SQVTM, CDR2 ANQGSEA. This sequence originates from a man aged 45-65 years with urothelial cancer. V is TRBV29-1 and J is TRBJ2-7; 13 bases are a match to TRBD2. Specimen: PBMCs, collected around atezolizumab (anti-PD-L1) treatment. The CDR3: CSVGRWTSGSSSLGEQYF. The CDR3 DNA reads TGCAGCGTCGGCCGGTGGACTAGCGGGAGTTCCAGTTTAGGCGAGCAGTACTTC.